This T cell receptor (beta chain) was identified during a study of T cells after posttransplantation cyclophosphamide (dated by TCRdb to 2015 to 2016). Broadly, across the study: Using TRB sequencing, the study followed how the T cell repertoire rebuilt after myeloablative bone marrow transplantation with posttransplantation cyclophosphamide given as GVHD prophylaxis. Blood from all 35 or so PTCy patients with 1-year posttransplant specimens was subjected to TRB sequencing. Samples from around 40 PTCy-treated patients and under 20 related bone marrow donors of those patients were subjected to antigen receptor sequencing. Because TRA and TRB clonality correlated tightly in 9 samples, later TCR analyses were limited to TRB. Public TRB sequences were compared against a database of over 3,500 sequences linked to responses to pathogens, tumor antigens, self-antigens and alloantigens. In 3 patients, TRB sequencing was also performed on up to about 3 more blood samples taken 2 to 5.2 years after transplant, and in several patients, pretransplant blood was also TRB-sequenced. Points the paper makes about the study in general: The TRB repertoires of T cells infiltrating skin or GI tract showed only limited overlap with the TRB repertoires of T cells in blood. At 1-2 months, donor-recipient similarity was low but rose over the first year, and the later blood repertoires were often dominated by donor CD8+ memory clones. Across around 40 patients, TRB clonality was highly associated with recipient CMV seropositivity and CMV reactivation, and diversity in PTCy patients was similar to diversity in CNI/methotrexate controls.

On the day of marrow donation, related bone marrow donors gave peripheral blood samples. Peripheral blood and bone marrow mononuclear cells were isolated by Ficoll-Hypaque density centrifugation and were cryopreserved. Genomic DNA was the input for TRB sequencing, which was run either with the immunoSEQ assay at survey resolution or with the hsTCRB kit. As for the authors' bioinformatics: The immunoSEQ software handled initial read processing, and the LymphoSeq R package was used for repertoire analyses. Clonality was calculated as 1 minus normalized Shannon entropy, and the Gini coefficient was also calculated for each TRB dataset. Phenotypes of unsorted samples were inferred by mapping TRB sequences from sorted subsets of the recipient or donor onto the same recipient's unsorted samples. TCRdb took over this immuneACCESS table, retaining in-frame rearrangements with V and J assigned. Such tables are incomplete; in checked studies, under half of the missing clones stem from an unresolved V gene, and the remainder is unexplained. Clone size and the V and J calls come from that table; the DNA yielded D and trimming. The data for this sample show 30,000 to 35,000 clones, each detected more than once. The ten biggest clones cover about 7% of the sample.

This clone came up many times. What antigen it recognizes has not been identified. No much larger clone exists at a distance of one base, and base qualities are not known. From the cysteine through the phenylalanine, the CDR3 covers 14 amino acids. CDR3 DNA is the only sequence kept; it has 42 bases, read in frame from the first base. From V the trimming removes 5 bases and from J it removes 9 bases, while the gene matches leave 9 bases of the junction unaccounted for. Via the germline V gene (reference sequence), CDR1 is SGHAT and CDR2 FQDESV. The sequence derives from a woman aged 45-60 years in good health and a related stem cell transplant donor. This chain is built from TRBV11-1 and TRBJ2-1; TRBD1 matches 8 bases in the middle. Sequencing used PBMCs. The CDR3: CASSRRGQDVEQFF. The nucleotide sequence is TGTGCCAGCAGCCGCAGGGGACAGGACGTTGAGCAGTTCTTC.